This T cell receptor beta chain was retrieved from a study of identical twins. There are 14 residues in the CDR3. Germline values: CDR1 SGHRS, CDR2 YFSETQ. With 3 bases clipped from V and 5 bases from J, the junction kept 5 bases outside the gene matches. TCRdb recomputed calls from the 5' RACE reads with MiXCR, one row per CDR3 protein. The profile shows some 1,600,000 distinct CDR3 sequences, around 29% of them singletons. This sequence joins TRBV5-1 and TRBJ2-3; 8 bases are a match to TRBD1. Material: cord blood. This sequence was found in a newborn girl in good health. The CDR3 spells CASSYRTGKDTQYF. CDR3 coding DNA: TGCGCCAGCAGCTACAGGACAGGGAAAGATACGCAGTATTTT. Full variable domain (missing parts from reference TRBV5-1 and TRBJ2-3): KAGVTQTPRYLIKTRGQQVTLSCSPISGHRSVSWYQQTPGQGLQFLFEYFSETQRNKGNFPGRFSGRQFSNSRSEMNVSTLELGDSALYLCASSYRTGKDTQYFGPGTRLTVL.